This T cell receptor beta chain was obtained from a study of blood T cell repertoires in COVID-19. Study context: Cohort 3 recovered donors had two negative PCRs, clearance, or symptom resolution. Samples came from the United States, Italy and Spain, spanning acute and convalescent COVID-19.

Participants spanned ages 18 to 89 years and resided in over 20 US areas. In the authors' workflow: Cell counts per sample came from amplifying reference gene primers. TCRdb's copy holds only in-frame clones and misses some; the assay was immunoSEQ multiplex PCR. V, J and clone size reflect that table, while D and trimming were determined from the DNA. The table has 350,000 to 400,000 clones, approximately 87% seen once. Trimming stripped 0 bases from V and 7 bases from J, with 4 bases between. This CDR3 has 13 residues. The germline V gene encodes CDR1 SEHNR and CDR2 FQNEAQ (reference sequence). This clone was found once. This specimen includes other DNA sequences encoding the same CDR3.

The material sequenced was PBMCs or T cells enriched from blood (not recorded which). The J gene is TRBJ1-6, the V gene TRBV7-9, with D unclear. The receptor was derived from a man between 35 and 55 years old in a cohort exposed to, infected with or recovered from COVID-19 (not recorded which). As DNA, the CDR3 is TGTGCCAGCAGCTTAGCCGAGAATTCACCCCTCCACTTT. Translation gives CASSLAENSPLHF.